The 5 T cell receptor beta chains below were found in one sample sequenced in a study of cytomegalovirus exposure and HLA in healthy donors. 13 Jbeta primers and 60 Vbeta primers were used for the PCR. Profiling relied on immunoSEQ multiplex PCR, and the TCRdb table lists in-frame clones only, not all of them. Of about 240,000 clones in the sample, around 80% were seen once. The sample was PBMCs. Receptors originate from a woman aged 60-75 years in good health and CMV-seropositive.

The V gene is TRBV9, the J gene TRBJ1-4; D is possibly TRBD1 (6 bases). This CDR3 contains 14 residues. In germline, CDR1 is SGDLS, CDR2 YYNGEE. Trimming took 4 bases from V and 2 from J, leaving 9 bases between them. The CDR3 coding sequence is TGTGCCAGCAGCAACAGGGTTACTAATGAAAAACTGTTTTTT. It codes for CASSNRVTNEKLFF.

This clone was counted only a few times. Mismatch with germline at one junction end may stem from a read error. V gene TRBV7-8 combines with J gene TRBJ2-7, with D tentatively TRBD1 (6 bases). Germline V gene lookup returns CDR1 SGHVS and CDR2 FQNEAQ. There are 16 residues in the CDR3. CDR3 amino acids: CASSLSPGQPLLGAWF. The CDR3 DNA is TGTGCCAGCAGCTTAAGTCCCGGACAGCCCTTGTTAGGTGCATGGTTC.

The CDR3 nucleotides read TGTGCCAGCAGAGAGCCAGGACAAACCTACAATGAGCAGTTCTTC. This codes for CASREPGQTYNEQFF. V and J are TRBV6-6 and TRBJ2-1; D may be TRBD1 (5 bases). This CDR3 is 15 amino acids long. Germline V CDR1 and CDR2: MNHNY, SVGAGI (reference sequence). V was clipped by 6 bases and J by 2 bases, with 14 bases between them.

The J gene is TRBJ2-5, the V gene TRBV7-8, with TRBD2 matching 11 bases. The J segment lost 1 base and the V segment lost 1 base, leaving 2 bases of the junction unmatched. The V gene's germline CDR1 is SGHVS and CDR2 FQNEAQ. The CDR3 sequence is 16 residues long. CDR3 sequence: CASSLGTSGPQETQYF. The CDR3 DNA is TGTGCCAGCAGCTTAGGGACTAGCGGGCCCCAAGAGACCCAGTACTTC. The full variable domain, in which reference TRBV7-8 and TRBJ2-5 provide the parts outside the CDR3, is GAGVSQSPRYKVAKRGQDVALRCDPISGHVSLFWYQQALGQGPEFLTYFQNEAQLDKSGLPSDRFFAERPEGSVSTLKIQRTQQEDSAVYLCASSLGTSGPQETQYFGPGTRLLVL.

The rearrangement uses TRBV9 and TRBJ2-7, with 9 bases aligning to TRBD2. The CDR3 is made up of 16 amino acids. In germline, CDR1 is SGDLS, CDR2 YYNGEE. The V gene end was trimmed by 0 bases and the J gene end by 5 bases; junction bases not matched to a gene: 9. CDR3 amino acids: CASSVGDSGRFDEQYF. DNA of the CDR3: TGTGCCAGCAGCGTAGGAGATAGCGGGAGATTCGACGAGCAGTACTTC.